These 19 T cell receptor beta chains came from one sample sequenced in a study of cytomegalovirus exposure and HLA in healthy donors. The study ran its PCR with 60 Vbeta and 13 Jbeta primers. Sequenced by immunoSEQ multiplex PCR; TCRdb stores in-frame clones only, minus some. The sample has about 150,000 clones, about three quarters seen once. The sequencing sample was made of PBMCs. These receptor sequences come from a woman in her 50s in good health and CMV-seropositive.

The chain recombines TRBV10-3 with TRBJ1-1, with D perhaps matching TRBD1 (5 bases). V lost 6 bases and J lost 1, with 9 bases in between. This CDR3 is 13 amino acids long. In germline, CDR1 is ENHRY, CDR2 SYGVKD. The CDR3 loop reads CAIRMTANTEAFF. CDR3 in DNA: TGTGCCATCAGGATGACAGCGAACACTGAAGCTTTCTTT.

As regards this clone: This specimen includes other DNA sequences encoding the same CDR3. The chain joins TRBV18 to TRBJ2-3, with D perhaps matching TRBD1 (5 bases). This CDR3 spans 15 amino acids. The V end lost 3 bases, the J end lost 1 base, and 11 bases lay between the germline ends. Germline CDR1 is KGHSH and CDR2 is LQKENI. The CDR3 loop reads CASSPLQARTDTQYF. CDR3 DNA sequence: TGTGCCAGCTCACCGTTACAGGCCCGCACAGATACGCAGTATTTT.

The rearrangement uses TRBV14 and TRBJ1-2, with D possibly matching TRBD1 (6 bases). CDR3 length: 15 amino acids. CDR1 is SGHDN, CDR2 FVKESK, per germline. V lost 4 bases and J lost 7, with 19 bases in between. The CDR3 region has the DNA TGTGCCAGCAGCCCCCTGGGGGGGGCTCGTGGTGGCTACACCTTC. The encoded protein is CASSPLGGARGGYTF.

The chain couples TRBV7-9 to TRBJ2-6; D unresolved. CDR1 and CDR2 (germline): SEHNR, FQNEAQ (reference sequence). V lost 3 bases, J lost 1 base, and 4 bases lay in between. CDR3 length: 14 amino acids. The CDR3 DNA reads TGTGCCAGCAGCTTTCGGTCTGGGGCCAACGTCCTGACTTTC. Translating it yields CASSFRSGANVLTF.

This sequence joins TRBV7-9 and TRBJ2-7, with a possible D match to TRBD1 (6 bases). The CDR3 has 13 amino acids. V was clipped by 2 bases and J by 9 bases, with 14 bases between them. From germline, CDR1 is SEHNR and CDR2 FQNEAQ (reference sequence). The CDR3 nucleotides are TGTGCCAGCAGCTTATCAACAGGGACGGGGCAGTACTTC. This translates into CASSLSTGTGQYF.

This clone turned up a few times. This chain links TRBV5-4 with TRBJ2-3, with D maybe TRBD1 (6 bases). The CDR3 consists of 13 residues. From germline, CDR1 is SGHNT and CDR2 YYREEE (reference sequence). V lost 7 bases and J 3 bases, leaving 12 bases between the germline ends. The CDR3, as DNA: TGTGCCAGCCAGGGGCTAGCTACAGATACGCAGTATTTT. This codes for CASQGLATDTQYF.

The rearrangement joins TRBV5-4 to TRBJ2-3, with D maybe TRBD2 (5 bases). The V end was cut by 0 bases, the J end by 3 bases, with 8 bases between. The germline CDR1 and CDR2 sequences are SGHNT and YYREEE (reference sequence). The CDR3 spans 14 residues. CDR3 sequence: CASSLAGLTDTQYF. The DNA for the CDR3 is TGTGCCAGCAGCTTGGCAGGACTGACAGATACGCAGTATTTT.

The rearrangement joins TRBV7-2 to TRBJ1-3, with a weak D call TRBD1 (6 bases). The V and J ends lost 3 bases and 4 bases respectively, with 16 bases between them. Germline lookup yields CDR1 SGHTA and CDR2 FQGNSA. The CDR3 runs 16 residues. CDR3 in DNA: TGTGCCAGCAGCTTCGGGGCGGGGGGCCTGGGAAACACCATATATTTT. It encodes CASSFGAGGLGNTIYF.

The chain is built from TRBV6-1 and TRBJ1-2; D perhaps matches TRBD1 (5 bases). V was trimmed by 6 bases and J by 6 bases, leaving 17 bases between them. CDR1 MNHNS and CDR2 SASEGT come from the germline V gene. This CDR3 is built from 14 residues. The CDR3 region has the DNA TGTGCCAGCAGGGACACCAGGGTCCTCCATGGCTACACCTTC. This gives the protein CASRDTRVLHGYTF.

The DNA for the CDR3 is TGTGCCACCAGCAATTACTCGGGACTGACCTATGGCTACACCTTC. The encoded protein is CATSNYSGLTYGYTF. J is TRBJ1-2 and V is TRBV15, with D maybe TRBD1 (5 bases). From germline, CDR1 is LNHNV and CDR2 YYDKDF (reference sequence). The CDR3 spans 15 residues. V lost 4 bases and J lost 4, with 16 bases in between.

The V gene is TRBV28, the J gene TRBJ2-5; tentatively, D is TRBD1 (6 bases). Near its end, the DNA agrees better with TRBJ2-7, so the J call may be wrong. The CDR3 has 15 residues. The germline V gene has CDR1 MDHEN and CDR2 SYDVKM. The CDR3 loop is CASSPGTRFIYEQYF. The CDR3 DNA sequence: TGTGCCAGCAGTCCCGGGACAAGGTTCATCTACGAGCAGTACTTC.

The chain joins TRBV30 to TRBJ1-1; 9 bases align to TRBD1. Per the germline V gene, CDR1 is GTSNPN and CDR2 is SVGIG (reference sequence). This CDR3 has 14 residues. V gave up 5 bases and J gave up 0 bases; unmatched junction bases: 4. CDR3 DNA sequence: TGTGCCTGGTACAGGGGGCGCGTGAACACTGAAGCTTTCTTT. It encodes CAWYRGRVNTEAFF. Full variable domain (missing parts from reference TRBV30 and TRBJ1-1): SQTIHQWPATLVQPVGSPLSLECTVEGTSNPNLYWYRQAAGRGLQLLFYSVGIGQISSEVPQNLSASRPQDRQFILSSKKLLLSDSGFYLCAWYRGRVNTEAFFGQGTRLTVV.

CDR3 protein: CASSGAGGLQPQHF. CDR3 nucleotides: TGTGCCAGCAGTGGGGCAGGGGGCTTACAGCCCCAGCATTTT. V gene TRBV2 combines with J gene TRBJ1-5, with 8 nucleotides matching TRBD1. The CDR3 sequence is 14 residues long. V shed 4 bases and J 7 bases; nucleotides not matched to a gene: 6. Per germline, CDR1 SNHLY and CDR2 FYNNEI.

This clone occurred a few times. The CDR3 DNA follows: TGTGCCAGCAGCTTGGACAGTGTCTCTTTTGAAGCTTTCTTT. This sequence encodes CASSLDSVSFEAFF. J is TRBJ1-1 and V is TRBV5-5; D not certain. CDR1 and CDR2 from the germline V gene are SGHKS and YYEKEE (reference sequence). V dropped 0 bases and J dropped 7 bases, with 13 bases sitting between them. This CDR3 contains 14 residues.

This chain uses TRBV5-1 with TRBJ1-1; tentatively, D is TRBD1 (5 bases). The germline V gene encodes CDR1 SGHRS and CDR2 YFSETQ. Between the trimmed V and J ends, which lost 0 bases and 4 bases, there was a span of 10 bases. The CDR3 consists of 14 residues. As DNA, the CDR3 is TGCGCCAGCAGCTTGGCCGGGGGGGTCACTGAAGCTTTCTTT. Translating gives CASSLAGGVTEAFF.

The chain couples TRBV10-2 to TRBJ2-5; D is perhaps TRBD2 (7 bases). Germline loops: CDR1 WSHSY, CDR2 SAAADI. V shed 7 bases and J shed 5 bases, with 14 bases lying between them. This CDR3 spans 13 amino acids. The DNA of the CDR3 is TGCGCCAGCAAAGAGGGGGGGGTGGAGACCCAGTACTTC. Residues: CASKEGGVETQYF.

The gene calls are TRBV15 and TRBJ1-2; D is ambiguous. This CDR3 spans 12 amino acids. CDR1 and CDR2 (germline): LNHNV, YYDKDF (reference sequence). Trimming pared 0 bases from V and 9 bases from J, leaving 8 bases between. This CDR3 is CATSREAARYTF. The CDR3 region has the DNA TGTGCCACCAGCAGAGAGGCGGCCCGCTACACCTTC.

The V gene is TRBV6-4, the J gene TRBJ1-2; D not resolved. Trimming took 6 bases from V and 4 from J, leaving 12 bases between them. The CDR3 is made up of 13 amino acids. CDR1 is MRHNA and CDR2 is SNTAGT in the germline V gene. DNA for the CDR3: TGTGCCAGCAGCCGGGAGATTGGCTATGGCTACACCTTC. Protein product: CASSREIGYGYTF.

This clone was recorded a few times. This sequence joins TRBV12-5 and TRBJ1-1; no definite D call. V was clipped by 7 bases and J by 5 bases, with 14 bases between them. Per the germline V gene, CDR1 is LGHNT and CDR2 is FRNRAP. The CDR3 is 13 amino acids. The CDR3 spells CASAFEAGTEAFF. The CDR3 DNA sequence: TGTGCTAGTGCCTTCGAGGCTGGAACTGAAGCTTTCTTT.